The text below deals with one T cell receptor (beta chain). Which antigen it targets is not known. No clone much larger than this one lies a single base away; base qualities are absent. Explained via the paper, the treatment or condition label denotes: allogeneic hematopoietic cell transplantation with graft depleted of TCRalphabeta T cells and CD19 B cells. The children who served as transplant recipients had been given grafts of TCRalphabeta/CD19-depleted allogeneic hematopoietic cells. The sample belongs to a study of T-cell reconstitution after alpha-beta-depleted transplantation in children (dated by TCRdb to about 2016). In the study overall: Using TCR repertoire profiling, the study quantitatively followed how T-cell immune reconstitution unfolded in children after TCRalphabeta/CD19-depleted allogeneic hematopoietic cell transplantation. General study outcomes and caveats: In some patients, the high TCRbeta diversity seen at day 60 was put down to recipient T cells and intrathymic progenitors that had survived conditioning. The frequencies of hyperexpanded clones fell over the following months, and after one year, T-cell counts and TCRbeta diversity were mostly attributed to newly produced T cells. The apparently early alphabetaT-cell count recovery about two months after transplant was reportedly dependent on only several hundred rapidly expanded clones derived from non-depleted graft cells.

Libraries were prepared through PCR. Data came from an Illumina HiSeq 2500. TCR libraries were prepared with molecular barcoding, using unique molecular identifiers to normalize TCRbeta repertoire quantification. TCRdb trimmed public reads at Q25 via fastp, called clones via MiXCR and kept in-frame beta chains. Each entry merges the rows of one CDR3 protein and shows their most common DNA and genes. The sample includes about 100,000 distinct CDR3 sequences, with 7.5% to 9% observed a single time. In total, the top ten clones hold roughly 17% of the sample. The CDR3 holds 14 amino acids from the cysteine to the phenylalanine. The kept DNA is CDR3 alone, 42 bases in frame from the first base. CDR1 and CDR2 (MNHEY, SMNVEV) derive from the germline V gene (reference sequence). V is reduced by 8 bases and J by 5 bases, leaving a spacing of 17 bases between them.

The specimen was PBMCs, collected before TCRalphabeta/CD19-depleted stem cell transplant. The clonotype originates from a boy under 10 years old with acute lymphoblastic leukemia, due to receive a stem cell transplant. Recombination linked TRBV27 to TRBJ2-3, with TRBD2 tentatively as D gene (6 bases match). The CDR3 protein sequence reads: CASGPGVEIDTQYF. The DNA reads TGTGCCAGCGGACCGGGAGTGGAGATAGATACGCAGTATTTT.